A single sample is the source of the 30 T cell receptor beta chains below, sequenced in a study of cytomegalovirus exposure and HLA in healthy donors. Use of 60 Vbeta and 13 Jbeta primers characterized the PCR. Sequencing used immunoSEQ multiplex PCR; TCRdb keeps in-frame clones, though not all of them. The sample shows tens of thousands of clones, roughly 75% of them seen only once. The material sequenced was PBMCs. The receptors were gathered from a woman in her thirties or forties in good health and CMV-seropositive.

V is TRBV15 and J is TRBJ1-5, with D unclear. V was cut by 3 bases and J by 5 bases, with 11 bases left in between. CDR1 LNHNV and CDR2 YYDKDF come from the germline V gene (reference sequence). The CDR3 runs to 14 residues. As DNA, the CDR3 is TGTGCCACCAGCAGTAACACCCTTCATCAGCCCCAGCATTTT. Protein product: CATSSNTLHQPQHF.

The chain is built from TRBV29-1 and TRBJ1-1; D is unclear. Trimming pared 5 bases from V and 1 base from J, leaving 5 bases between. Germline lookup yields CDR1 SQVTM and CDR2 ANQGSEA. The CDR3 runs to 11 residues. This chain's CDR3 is CSVYRNTEAFF. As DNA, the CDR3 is TGCAGCGTTTACAGGAACACTGAAGCTTTCTTT.

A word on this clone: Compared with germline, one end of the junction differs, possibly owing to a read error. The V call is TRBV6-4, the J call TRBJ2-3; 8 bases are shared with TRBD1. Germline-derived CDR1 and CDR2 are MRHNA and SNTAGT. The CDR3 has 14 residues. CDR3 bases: TGTGTCAGCAGTGACTCAGGGGGCGCAGATACGCAGTATTTT. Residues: CVSSDSGGADTQYF.

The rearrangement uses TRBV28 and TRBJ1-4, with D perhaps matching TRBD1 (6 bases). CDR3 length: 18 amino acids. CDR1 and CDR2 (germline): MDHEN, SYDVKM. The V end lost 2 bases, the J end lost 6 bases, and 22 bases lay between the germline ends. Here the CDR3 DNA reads TGTGCCAGCAGTTTAGCCTCGGACAGTTCCTACGGGGATGAAAAACTGTTTTTT. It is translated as CASSLASDSSYGDEKLFF.

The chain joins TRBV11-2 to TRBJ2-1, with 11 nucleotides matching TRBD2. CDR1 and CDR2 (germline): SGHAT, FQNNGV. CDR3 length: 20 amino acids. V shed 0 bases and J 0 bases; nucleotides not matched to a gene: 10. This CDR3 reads CASSLDGASGGPSSYNEQFF. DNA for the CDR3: TGTGCCAGCAGCTTAGATGGGGCTAGCGGGGGGCCGAGCTCCTACAATGAGCAGTTCTTC.

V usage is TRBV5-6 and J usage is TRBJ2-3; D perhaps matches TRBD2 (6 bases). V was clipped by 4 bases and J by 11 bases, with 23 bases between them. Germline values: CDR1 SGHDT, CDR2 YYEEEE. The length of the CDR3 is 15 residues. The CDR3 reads CASSPTGDGLSRQYF. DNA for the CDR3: TGTGCCAGCAGCCCGACGGGAGACGGACTTAGTAGGCAGTATTTT.

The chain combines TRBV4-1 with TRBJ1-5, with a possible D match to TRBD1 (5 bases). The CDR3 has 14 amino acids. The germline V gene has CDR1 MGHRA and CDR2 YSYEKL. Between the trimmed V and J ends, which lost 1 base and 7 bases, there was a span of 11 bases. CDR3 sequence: CASSQVAGEQPQHF. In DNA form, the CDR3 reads TGCGCCAGCAGCCAAGTAGCGGGGGAGCAGCCCCAGCATTTT.

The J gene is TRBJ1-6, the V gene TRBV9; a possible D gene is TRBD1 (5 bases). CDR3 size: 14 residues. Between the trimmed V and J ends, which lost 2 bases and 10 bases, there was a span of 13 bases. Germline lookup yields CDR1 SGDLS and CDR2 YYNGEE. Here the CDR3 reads CASSVRTEGSPLHF. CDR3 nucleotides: TGTGCCAGCAGCGTCCGGACGGAGGGGTCACCCCTCCACTTT.

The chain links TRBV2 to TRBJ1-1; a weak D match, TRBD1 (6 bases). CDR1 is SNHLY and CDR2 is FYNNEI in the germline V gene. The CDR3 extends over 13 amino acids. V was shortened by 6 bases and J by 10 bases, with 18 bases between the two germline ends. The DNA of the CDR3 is TGTGCCAGCAGAGGGGACATTCCTGTCATAGCTTTCTTT. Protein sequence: CASRGDIPVIAFF.

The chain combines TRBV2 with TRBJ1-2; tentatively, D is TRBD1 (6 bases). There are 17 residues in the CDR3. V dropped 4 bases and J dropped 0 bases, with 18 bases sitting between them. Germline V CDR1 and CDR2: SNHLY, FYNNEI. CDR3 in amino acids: CASSGGGGQAANYGYTF. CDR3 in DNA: TGTGCCAGCAGTGGCGGGGGGGGGCAGGCAGCTAACTATGGCTACACCTTC.

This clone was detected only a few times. In DNA form, the CDR3 reads TGTGCCAGCAGCCCAGGGGGAGAGCGGAATTCACCCCTCCACTTT. Protein: CASSPGGERNSPLHF. The gene calls are TRBV7-8 and TRBJ1-6; 7 bases match TRBD1. The ends lost 5 bases at V and 7 bases at J; junction bases unmatched: 8. The germline gives CDR1 SGHVS, CDR2 FQNEAQ. The CDR3 is 15 amino acids.

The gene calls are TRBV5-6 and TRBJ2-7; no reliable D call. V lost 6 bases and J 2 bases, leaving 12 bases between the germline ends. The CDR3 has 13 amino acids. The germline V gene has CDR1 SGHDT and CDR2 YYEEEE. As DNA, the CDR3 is TGTGCCAGCACCCGTACACCGACCTACGAGCAGTACTTC. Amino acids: CASTRTPTYEQYF.

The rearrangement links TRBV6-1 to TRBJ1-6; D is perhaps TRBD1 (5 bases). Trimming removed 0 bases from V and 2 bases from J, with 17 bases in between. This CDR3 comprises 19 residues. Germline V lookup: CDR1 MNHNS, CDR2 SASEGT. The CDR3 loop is CASSEAGSGGGTYNSPLHF. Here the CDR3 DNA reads TGTGCCAGCAGTGAAGCAGGTAGCGGGGGAGGCACCTATAATTCACCCCTCCACTTT.

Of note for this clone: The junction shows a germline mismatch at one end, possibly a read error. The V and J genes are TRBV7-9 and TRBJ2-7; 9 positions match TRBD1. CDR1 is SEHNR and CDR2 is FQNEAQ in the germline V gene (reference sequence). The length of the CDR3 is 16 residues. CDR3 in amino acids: CASSLASGTGNYGQYF. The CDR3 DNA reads TGTGCCAGCAGCTTAGCCTCCGGGACAGGGAACTACGGGCAGTACTTC. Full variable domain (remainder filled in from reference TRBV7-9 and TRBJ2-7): DTGVSQNPRHKITKRGQNVTFRCDPISEHNRLYWYRQTLGQGPEFLTYFQNEAQLEKSRLLSDRFSAERPKGSFSTLEIQRTEQGDSAMYLCASSLASGTGNYGQYFGPGTRLTVT.

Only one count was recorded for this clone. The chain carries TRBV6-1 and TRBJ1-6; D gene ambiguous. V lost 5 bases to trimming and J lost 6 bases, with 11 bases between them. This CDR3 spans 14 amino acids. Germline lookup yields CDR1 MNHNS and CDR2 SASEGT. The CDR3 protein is CASSTADINSPLHF. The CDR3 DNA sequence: TGTGCCAGCAGTACGGCAGACATTAATTCACCCCTCCACTTT.

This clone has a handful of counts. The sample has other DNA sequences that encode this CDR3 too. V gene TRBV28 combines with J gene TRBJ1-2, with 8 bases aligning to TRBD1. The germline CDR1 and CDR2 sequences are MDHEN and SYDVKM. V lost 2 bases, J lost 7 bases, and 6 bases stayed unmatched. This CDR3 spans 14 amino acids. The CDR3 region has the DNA TGTGCCAGCAGTTTAAATGACAGGGGAGGTGGCTACACCTTC. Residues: CASSLNDRGGGYTF.

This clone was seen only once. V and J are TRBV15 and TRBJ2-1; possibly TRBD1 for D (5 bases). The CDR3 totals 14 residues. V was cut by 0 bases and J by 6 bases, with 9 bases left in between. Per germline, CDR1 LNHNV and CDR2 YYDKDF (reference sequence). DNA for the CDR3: TGTGCCACCAGCAGAGATGACAGCTGCAATGAGCAGTTCTTC. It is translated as CATSRDDSCNEQFF.

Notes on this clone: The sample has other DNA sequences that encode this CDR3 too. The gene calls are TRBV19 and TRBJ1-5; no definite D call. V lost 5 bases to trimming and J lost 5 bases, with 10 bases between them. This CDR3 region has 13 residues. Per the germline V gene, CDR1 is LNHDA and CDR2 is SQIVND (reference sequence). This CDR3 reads CASSAGRDQPQHF. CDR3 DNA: TGTGCCAGTAGTGCCGGCCGGGATCAGCCCCAGCATTTT.

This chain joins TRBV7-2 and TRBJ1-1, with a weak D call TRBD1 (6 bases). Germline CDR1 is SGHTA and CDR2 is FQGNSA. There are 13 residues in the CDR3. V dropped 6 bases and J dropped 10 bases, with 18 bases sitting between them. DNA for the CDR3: TGTGCCAGCAGTGGTAGGGGGGGACGTGGAGCTTTCTTT. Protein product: CASSGRGGRGAFF.

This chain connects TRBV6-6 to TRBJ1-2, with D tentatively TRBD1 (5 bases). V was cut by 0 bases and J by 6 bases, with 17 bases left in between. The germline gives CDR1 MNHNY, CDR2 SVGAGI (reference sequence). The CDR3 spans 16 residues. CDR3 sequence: CASSYSRVRGKDGYTF. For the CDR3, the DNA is TGTGCCAGCAGTTACTCCCGCGTCCGGGGGAAGGATGGCTACACCTTC.

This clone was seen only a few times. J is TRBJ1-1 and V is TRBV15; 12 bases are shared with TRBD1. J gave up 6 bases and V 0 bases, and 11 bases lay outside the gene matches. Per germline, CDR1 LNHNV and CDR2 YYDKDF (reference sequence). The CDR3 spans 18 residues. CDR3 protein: CATSRDQLWGQGAAEAFF. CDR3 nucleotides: TGTGCCACCAGCAGAGATCAGCTTTGGGGACAGGGGGCTGCTGAAGCTTTCTTT.

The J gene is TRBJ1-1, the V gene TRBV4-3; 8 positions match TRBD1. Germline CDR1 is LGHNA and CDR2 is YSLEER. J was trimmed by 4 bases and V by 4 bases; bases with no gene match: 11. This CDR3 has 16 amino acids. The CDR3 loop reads CASSRPTGVGGTEAFF. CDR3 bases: TGCGCCAGCAGCCGGCCGACAGGGGTGGGGGGCACTGAAGCTTTCTTT.

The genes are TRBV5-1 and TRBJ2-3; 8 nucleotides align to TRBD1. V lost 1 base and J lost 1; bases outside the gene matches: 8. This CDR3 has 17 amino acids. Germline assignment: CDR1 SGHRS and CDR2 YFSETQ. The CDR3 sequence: CASSLTDRARGTDTQYF. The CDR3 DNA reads TGCGCCAGCAGCTTGACGGACAGGGCTAGGGGCACAGATACGCAGTATTTT.

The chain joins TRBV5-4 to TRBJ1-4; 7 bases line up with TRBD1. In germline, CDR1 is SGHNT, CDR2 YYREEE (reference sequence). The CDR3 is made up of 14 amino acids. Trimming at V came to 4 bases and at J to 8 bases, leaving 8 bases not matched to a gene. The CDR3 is CASSPQGPGEKLFF. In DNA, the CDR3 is TGTGCCAGCAGCCCACAGGGGCCGGGAGAAAAACTGTTTTTT.

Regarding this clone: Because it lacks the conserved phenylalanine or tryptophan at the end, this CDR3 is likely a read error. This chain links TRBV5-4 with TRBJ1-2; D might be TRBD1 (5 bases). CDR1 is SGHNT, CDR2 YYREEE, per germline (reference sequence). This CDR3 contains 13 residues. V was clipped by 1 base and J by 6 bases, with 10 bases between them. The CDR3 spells CASSLQGADGYTL. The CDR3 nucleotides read TGTGCCAGCAGCTTGCAAGGGGCGGATGGCTACACCCTC.

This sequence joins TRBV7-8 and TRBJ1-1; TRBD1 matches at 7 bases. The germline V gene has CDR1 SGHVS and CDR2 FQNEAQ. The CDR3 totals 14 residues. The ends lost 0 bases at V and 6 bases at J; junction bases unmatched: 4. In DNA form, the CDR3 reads TGTGCCAGCAGCTTAGCTTATACAGGGGCTGAAGCTTTCTTT. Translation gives CASSLAYTGAEAFF.

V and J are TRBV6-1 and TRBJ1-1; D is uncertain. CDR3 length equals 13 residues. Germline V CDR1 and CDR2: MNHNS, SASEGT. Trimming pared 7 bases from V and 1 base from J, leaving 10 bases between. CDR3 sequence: CASNHDWNTEAFF. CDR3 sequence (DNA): TGTGCCAGCAACCACGACTGGAACACTGAAGCTTTCTTT.

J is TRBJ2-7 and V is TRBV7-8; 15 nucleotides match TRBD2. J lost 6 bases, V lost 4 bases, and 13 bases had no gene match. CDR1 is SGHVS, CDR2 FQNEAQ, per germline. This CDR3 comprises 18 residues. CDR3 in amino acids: CASSSGLAGGLMMGEQYF. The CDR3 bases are TGTGCCAGCAGCTCAGGACTAGCGGGGGGGTTAATGATGGGCGAGCAGTACTTC.

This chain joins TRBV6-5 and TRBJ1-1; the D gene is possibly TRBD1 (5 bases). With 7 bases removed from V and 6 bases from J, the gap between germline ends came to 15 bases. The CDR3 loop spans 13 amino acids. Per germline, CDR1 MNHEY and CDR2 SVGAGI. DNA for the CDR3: TGTGCCAGCACCAACGGGGGTGGCCCTGAAGCTTTCTTT. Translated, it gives CASTNGGGPEAFF.

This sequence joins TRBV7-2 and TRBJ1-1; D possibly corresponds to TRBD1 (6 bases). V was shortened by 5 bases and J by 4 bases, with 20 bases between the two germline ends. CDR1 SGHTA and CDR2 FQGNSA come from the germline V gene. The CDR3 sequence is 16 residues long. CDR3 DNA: TGTGCCAGCAGCCCCCGCGGGGGCGGAAGAATCACTGAAGCTTTCTTT. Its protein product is CASSPRGGGRITEAFF.